The clone carrying this T cell receptor beta chain has ten or more counts. A read error may be the cause here, since a much bigger clone is one base away. These data belong to a study of prognosis after radiotherapy for stage I lung cancer. Trimming stripped 4 bases from V and 7 bases from J, with 15 bases between. The CDR3 is 14 residues long. Germline-derived CDR1 and CDR2 are SGHRS and YFSETQ. Two-round multiplex PCR on genomic DNA was the method by which TCR beta CDR3 was amplified. First-round PCR used primers specific to each TRBV and TRBJ gene. TCRdb processed the multiplex PCR reads anew with MiXCR; each CDR3 protein has one entry. The sample has 20,000 to 30,000 distinct CDR3 sequences; approximately 39% are singletons.

The chain carries TRBV5-1 and TRBJ2-1; D is uncertain. The receptor comes from a donor of 50 years or more with non-small cell lung cancer. The specimen was PBMCs, collected before or after stereotactic body radiation therapy (not recorded which). DNA for the CDR3: TGCGCCAGCAGCATTGACAAGGTAAATAATGAGCAGTTCTTC. Translated, it gives CASSIDKVNNEQFF.